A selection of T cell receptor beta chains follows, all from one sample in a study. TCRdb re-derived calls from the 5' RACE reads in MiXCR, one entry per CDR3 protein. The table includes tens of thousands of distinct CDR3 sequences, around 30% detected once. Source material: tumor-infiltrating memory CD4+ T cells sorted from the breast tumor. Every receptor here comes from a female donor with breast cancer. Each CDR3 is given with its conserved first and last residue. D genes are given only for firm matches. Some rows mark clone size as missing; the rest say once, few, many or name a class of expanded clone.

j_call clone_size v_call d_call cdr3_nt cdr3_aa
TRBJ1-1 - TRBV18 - TGTGCCAGCTCACCCGCCGGGCTTGACACTGAAGCTTTCTTT CASSPAGLDTEAFF
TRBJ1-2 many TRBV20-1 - TGCAGTGCTAGAGATCCGAGATACTATGGCTACACCTTC CSARDPRYYGYTF
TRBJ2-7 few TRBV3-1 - TGTGCCAGCAGCCAACTCAGGAACTACGAGCAGTACTTC CASSQLRNYEQYF
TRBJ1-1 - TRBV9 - TGTGCCAGCAGCGGGGGAGTCACTGAAGCTTTCTTT CASSGGVTEAFF
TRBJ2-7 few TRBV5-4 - TGTGCCAGCAGCTTGGACTCTACCCAGCAGTACTTC CASSLDSTQQYF
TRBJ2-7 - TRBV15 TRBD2 TGTGCCACCAGCAGAGACCGCTTTGGGAGGGGTCCTACCTACGAGCAGTACTTC CATSRDRFGRGPTYEQYF
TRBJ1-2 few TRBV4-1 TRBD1 TGCGCCAGCAGCCAACCACCGGGAACCCGGGACAGGCTCTTTTCAAAGCGGGATGGCTACACCTTC CASSQPPGTRDRLFSKRDGYTF
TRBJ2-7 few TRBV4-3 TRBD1 TGCGCCAGCAGCCAAGATAAAAAAAGGACAGGGAACGACGAGCAGTACTTC CASSQDKKRTGNDEQYF
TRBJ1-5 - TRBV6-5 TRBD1 TGTGCCAGCAGCCCGACAGGGTCGGTCCAGCCCCAGCATTTT CASSPTGSVQPQHF
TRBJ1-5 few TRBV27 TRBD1 TGTGCCAGCATGCCCGGGACAGGGCGTCGGCCCCAGCATTTT CASMPGTGRRPQHF
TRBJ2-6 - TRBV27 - TGTGCCAGCAGTTCAGGGGCTGGGGCCAACGTCCTGACTTTC CASSSGAGANVLTF
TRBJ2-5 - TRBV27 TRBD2 TGTGCCAGCAGTTTAGCCCCGACTAGCGGGGAAGAGACCCAGTACTTC CASSLAPTSGEETQYF
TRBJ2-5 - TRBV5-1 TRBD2 TGCGCCAGCAGCTTGGCCGGGGGGAGGTACCAAGAGACCCAGTACTTC CASSLAGGRYQETQYF
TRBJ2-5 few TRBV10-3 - TGTGCCATCAGTGAGGGGCCCACAGAGACCCAGTACTTC CAISEGPTETQYF
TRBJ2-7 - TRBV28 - TGTGCCAGCACCCAAGCCTGGGGTGCCGAGCAGTACTTC CASTQAWGAEQYF
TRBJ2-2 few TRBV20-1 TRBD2 TGCAGTGCTAGAGATCCGACTAGCAGGTCCCACACCGGGGAGCTGTTTTTT CSARDPTSRSHTGELFF
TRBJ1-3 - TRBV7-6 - TGTGCCAGCAGCTTAGCGTCAACTGGAAACACCATATGTTTT CASSLASTGNTICF
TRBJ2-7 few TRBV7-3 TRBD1 TGTGCCAGCAGTGTACGACAGGGTGCCGAGCAGTACTTC CASSVRQGAEQYF
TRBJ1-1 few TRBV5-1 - TGCGCCAGCAGCTTGGTCCCCAGGGGAATGAACACTGAAGCTTTCTTT CASSLVPRGMNTEAFF
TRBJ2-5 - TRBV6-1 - TGTGCCAGCTCCGGGACATACCAAGAGACCCAGTACTTC CASSGTYQETQYF
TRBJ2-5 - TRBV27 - TGTGCCTGCAGTTTTGGAGAGACCCAGTACTTC CACSFGETQYF
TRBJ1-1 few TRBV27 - TGTGCCAGCAGACACACCCCGGGGCCGAACACTGAAGCTTTCTTT CASRHTPGPNTEAFF
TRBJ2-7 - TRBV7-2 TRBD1 TGTGCCAGCAAACTGCCGGGACAGGGTAACGAGCAGTACTTC CASKLPGQGNEQYF
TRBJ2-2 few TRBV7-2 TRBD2 TGTGCCAGCAGCTTAAAGACGGGGGGAGGGGATCGCACCGGGGAGCTGTTTTTT CASSLKTGGGDRTGELFF
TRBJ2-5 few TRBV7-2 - TGTGCCAGCAGCTTAGAGGGACGGTCCCAAGAGACCCAGTACTTC CASSLEGRSQETQYF
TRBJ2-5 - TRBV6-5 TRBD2 TGTGCCAGCAGGGCTCTAGCGGGAGGGCTGGAGACCCAGTACTTC CASRALAGGLETQYF
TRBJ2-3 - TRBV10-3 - TGTGCCGTCAGTGGAAGTCTGGGAGCTACTCATAGCACAGATACGCAGTATTTT CAVSGSLGATHSTDTQYF